This T cell receptor beta chain appears in the sequencing data of a study of cytomegalovirus exposure and HLA in healthy donors. Regarding the study as a whole: An analysis done earlier found most TCR beta V segments productive about 87% or about 30% of the time.

Use of 60 Vbeta and 13 Jbeta primers characterized the PCR. Only in-frame clones appear in the TCRdb table, and some are missing; sequencing was by immunoSEQ multiplex PCR. This sample contains about 130,000 clones. From germline, CDR1 is MNHEY and CDR2 SVGAGI. The CDR3 has 14 residues. V trimming: 6 bases; J trimming: 3 bases; junction bases outside the gene matches: 6. On this clone: Antigen unknown.

This rearrangement joins TRBV6-5 to TRBJ1-1, with 8 nucleotides matching TRBD1. Source material: PBMCs. This clonotype originated in a woman aged 40 to 50 in good health and CMV-seropositive. The CDR3 here is CASRETGEYTEAFF. CDR3 DNA: TGTGCCAGCAGGGAGACAGGGGAGTACACTGAAGCTTTCTTT.